One TCR beta chain is described in this entry. Its antigen is unidentified. The CDR3 is 11 residues long. The V end was cut by 4 bases, the J end by 9 bases, with 10 bases between. This sample stems from a study of blood T cells in healthy people across ages. Study background: About one barcoded TCR beta cDNA was captured per two T cells. Notes on the study in general: Fewer expanded clones and more diversity marked long-lived versus aged donors.

The second PCR ran about 6 to 12 cycles with a sample-barcoded 5' primer and J-beta primers. The yield of each sample was at least 3 million CDR3-containing paired-end reads. TCRdb re-called the 5' RACE reads with MiXCR, one entry per CDR3 protein. The sample comprises 750,000 to 950,000 distinct CDR3 sequences, roughly 50% of which are singletons, and roughly two fifths rests with the top ten. A minimum of 6 micrograms of total RNA was extracted per sample. The sample comprised blood. The clonotype originates from a man of 80 years or more in good health. The genes are TRBV12-3 or TRBV12-4 and TRBJ2-7; D gene unclear. The CDR3 protein is CASSSHHGQYF. DNA of the CDR3: TGTGCCAGCAGTTCACATCATGGGCAGTACTTC.